These 22 T cell receptor beta chains were all obtained from the same sample, sequenced in a study of T cells in Graves' hyperthyroidism and ophthalmopathy. The CDR3 regions of TCR beta were amplified from RNA transcripts. Initially, a first-round RT-PCR of the TCR CDR3 employed the HTBI primer set. TCRdb reanalysed the multiplex PCR reads using MiXCR and keeps one entry per CDR3 protein. The table lists 530,000 or so distinct CDR3 sequences, 17% of them singletons. Sequencing input: blood. The receptors here all came from a young woman with Graves' ophthalmopathy.

This clonotype was detected ten times or more. The chain recombines TRBV5-6 with TRBJ2-1; D is perhaps TRBD1 (6 bases). Germline V CDR1 and CDR2: SGHDT, YYEEEE. The CDR3 is 14 amino acids. Trimming stripped 3 bases from V and 4 bases from J, with 11 bases between. Here the CDR3 DNA reads TGTGCCAGCAGCTCCCGGGACAAATACAATGAGCAGTTCTTC. As protein: CASSSRDKYNEQFF.

This clonotype was observed many times. The chain recombines TRBV28 with TRBJ1-1, with 8 bases fitting TRBD1. The CDR3 covers 16 residues. The germline V gene has CDR1 MDHEN and CDR2 SYDVKM. Trimming cost V 4 bases and J 1 base; bases outside gene matches: 8. CDR3 DNA: TGTGCCAGCAGTTCGAGCCGGGACAGGCCGAACACTGAAGCTTTCTTT. Its translation: CASSSSRDRPNTEAFF.

This clonotype was observed a handful of times. The J gene is TRBJ2-2, the V gene TRBV19; 8 nucleotides agree with TRBD1. Germline CDR1 is LNHDA and CDR2 is SQIVND (reference sequence). The CDR3 runs 16 residues. V was pared by 2 bases and J by 5 bases, with 7 bases of the junction left unmatched. DNA of the CDR3: TGTGCCAGTAGTATATCGGGGACAGGAGAGACCGGGGAGCTGTTTTTT. Its protein is CASSISGTGETGELFF. The full variable domain, completed using reference TRBV19 and TRBJ2-2, is DGGITQSPKYLFRKEGQNVTLSCEQNLNHDAMYWYRQDPGQGLRLIYYSQIVNDFQKGDIAEGYSVSREKKESFPLTVTSAQKNPTAFYLCASSISGTGETGELFFGEGSRLTVL.

The sample holds many counts of this clonotype. The rearrangement links TRBV4-2 to TRBJ1-1, with D unresolved. Germline V lookup: CDR1 LGHNA, CDR2 YNFKEQ. The germline V and J ends were trimmed by 1 base and 3 bases, with 18 bases remaining between them. This CDR3 is 17 amino acids long. CDR3 nucleotides: TGTGCCAGCAGCCAAGTCATTTTCGCTTCGGGTGACACTGAAGCTTTCTTT. This translates into CASSQVIFASGDTEAFF.

In this sample, this clonotype turned up many times. The DNA for the CDR3 is TGCGCCAGCAGCGCGGACTGGACTAGCGGGGACAATGAGCAGTTCTTC. This sequence encodes CASSADWTSGDNEQFF. This rearrangement joins TRBV5-1 to TRBJ2-1, with 12 positions matching TRBD2. The ends lost 4 bases at V and 5 bases at J; junction bases unmatched: 7. Germline-derived CDR1 and CDR2 are SGHRS and YFSETQ. The CDR3 is 16 amino acids. The variable domain in full, with the rest retrieved from reference TRBV5-1 and TRBJ2-1, is KAGVTQTPRYLIKTRGQQVTLSCSPISGHRSVSWYQQTPGQGLQFLFEYFSETQRNKGNFPGRFSGRQFSNSRSEMNVSTLELGDSALYLCASSADWTSGDNEQFFGPGTRLTVL.

The V gene is TRBV4-1, the J gene TRBJ2-5; no clear D gene. Germline CDR1 is MGHRA and CDR2 is YSYEKL. V lost 1 base and J lost 4, with 7 bases in between. The CDR3 sequence is 13 residues long. The CDR3 DNA is TGCGCCAGCAGCCAAGGTTTCTCAGAGACCCAGTACTTC. It codes for CASSQGFSETQYF.

This clonotype turned up a few times. The chain recombines TRBV13 with TRBJ2-4; 11 nucleotides line up with TRBD1. The CDR3 is made up of 16 amino acids. Per the germline V gene, CDR1 is PRHDT and CDR2 is FYEKMQ (reference sequence). The ends lost 5 bases at V and 0 bases at J; junction bases unmatched: 3. Here the CDR3 reads CASSEGTGGAKNIQYF. DNA of the CDR3: TGTGCCAGCAGCGAAGGGACAGGGGGAGCCAAAAACATTCAGTACTTC. Using reference TRBV13 and TRBJ2-4 for the parts outside the CDR3, the full variable domain is AAGVIQSPRHLIKEKRETATLKCYPIPRHDTVYWYQQGPGQDPQFLISFYEKMQSDKGSIPDRFSAQQFSDYHSELNMSSLELGDSALYFCASSEGTGGAKNIQYFGAGTRLSVL.

This clonotype was picked up many times. The V and J genes are TRBV7-8 and TRBJ2-1; TRBD2 might be the D (5 bases). Germline assignment: CDR1 SGHVS and CDR2 FQNEAQ. The CDR3 totals 16 residues. V gave up 1 base and J gave up 7 bases, with 17 bases separating them. The CDR3 loop reads CASSLVLSDRRNEQFF. The CDR3 nucleotides are TGTGCCAGCAGCTTAGTTCTTAGCGATCGAAGGAATGAGCAGTTCTTC.

This clonotype was seen repeatedly, ten times or more. The chain joins TRBV29-1 to TRBJ2-3; a weak D match, TRBD2 (6 bases). CDR1 is SQVTM, CDR2 ANQGSEA, per germline. The V end lost 0 bases, the J end lost 3 bases, and 13 bases lay between the germline ends. CDR3 length: 15 residues. The CDR3 spells CSVEDWRGGTDTQYF. CDR3 coding DNA: TGCAGCGTTGAAGATTGGAGGGGAGGAACAGATACGCAGTATTTT.

On this clonotype itself: The junction shows a germline mismatch at one end, possibly a read error. The chain combines TRBV28 with TRBJ2-7; no clear D gene. CDR1 and CDR2 from the germline V gene are MDHEN and SYDVKM. This CDR3 has 16 residues. The CDR3 DNA reads as TGCGCCAGCAGCCAACTACTTAGCAGGCACCTCTACGAGCAGTACTTC. It specifies CASSQLLSRHLYEQYF.

This clonotype was seen repeatedly, ten times or more. The V gene is TRBV5-1, the J gene TRBJ2-3; TRBD2 matches at 13 bases. From germline, CDR1 is SGHRS and CDR2 YFSETQ. V gave up 4 bases and J gave up 4 bases; unmatched junction bases: 12. This CDR3 has 18 amino acids. CDR3 bases: TGCGCCAGCAGCGGAACTAGCGGGGGGGCCTCTCGCGCAGATACGCAGTATTTT. It is translated as CASSGTSGGASRADTQYF.

This clonotype has only a few counts. The chain recombines TRBV7-9 with TRBJ2-5; the match to TRBD1 covers 8 bases. V gave up 7 bases and J gave up 4 bases; unmatched junction bases: 14. This CDR3 contains 16 residues. The germline CDR1 and CDR2 sequences are SEHNR and FQNEAQ (reference sequence). CDR3 bases: TGTGCCAGCACCAGGGGGACAGGAGGAGTACTAGAGACCCAGTACTTC. This sequence encodes CASTRGTGGVLETQYF.

The chain carries TRBV20-1 and TRBJ1-5, with a weak D call TRBD1 (6 bases). In germline, CDR1 is DFQATT, CDR2 SNEGSKA (reference sequence). With 6 bases removed from V and 8 bases from J, the gap between germline ends came to 23 bases. The CDR3 contains 15 residues. The CDR3 DNA reads as TGCAGTGCCCAATACCCGAGCAGGGGTAATGAGCCCCAGCATTTT. This codes for CSAQYPSRGNEPQHF.

At least ten counts were recorded for this clonotype. The chain combines TRBV2 with TRBJ2-1; TRBD1 aligns across 7 bases. Germline lookup yields CDR1 SNHLY and CDR2 FYNNEI. There are 16 residues in the CDR3. V lost 8 bases to trimming and J lost 6 bases; unmatched junction nucleotides: 16. CDR3 protein: CASLFTPRTGVNEQFF. The DNA of the CDR3 is TGTGCCAGCCTCTTTACCCCCCGTACAGGGGTCAATGAGCAGTTCTTC.

In its sample, this clonotype was seen many times. V and J are TRBV11-2 and TRBJ2-1, with D possibly matching TRBD2 (6 bases). Per germline, CDR1 SGHAT and CDR2 FQNNGV. The CDR3 extends over 14 amino acids. V was trimmed by 5 bases and J by 6 bases, leaving 14 bases between them. CDR3: CASSPGLLGNEQFF. CDR3 nucleotide sequence: TGTGCCAGCAGCCCGGGACTTTTAGGCAATGAGCAGTTCTTC.

This clonotype was observed many times. The chain recombines TRBV28 with TRBJ2-7; D remains ambiguous. The CDR3 loop spans 12 amino acids. Trimming cost V 5 bases and J 4 bases, with 9 bases left between them. Per germline, CDR1 MDHEN and CDR2 SYDVKM. CDR3 residues: CASSPLWYEQYF. The CDR3 DNA is TGTGCCAGCAGTCCCTTATGGTACGAGCAGTACTTC.

The CDR3 sequence is CASSDTSYEQYF. The CDR3 DNA is TGTGCCAGCAGTGATACATCCTACGAGCAGTACTTC. The chain carries TRBV27 and TRBJ2-7; no definite D call. Germline V gene lookup returns CDR1 MNHEY and CDR2 SMNVEV (reference sequence). The V end was cut by 5 bases, the J end by 1 base, with 6 bases between. The CDR3 runs 12 residues.

In this sample, this clonotype turned up a few times. The J gene is TRBJ1-5, the V gene TRBV6-2 or TRBV6-3; D not resolved. This CDR3 is built from 15 residues. Germline CDR1 and CDR2: MNHEY and SVGEGT. Trimming took off 2 bases at V and 2 bases at J, with 10 bases between the two ends. The DNA for the CDR3 is TGTGCCAGCAGTTACGAAAATTACGGCAATCAGCCCCAGCATTTT. It is translated as CASSYENYGNQPQHF.

This clonotype was detected many times. The chain links TRBV20-1 to TRBJ2-3; D gene ambiguous. The V end was cut by 6 bases, the J end by 6 bases, with 13 bases between. This CDR3 has 12 residues. CDR1 and CDR2 from the germline V gene are DFQATT and SNEGSKA (reference sequence). The CDR3 DNA sequence: TGCAGTGCGCCCGAGCAGCGTGATACGCAGTATTTT. Its protein is CSAPEQRDTQYF.

This clonotype occurred many times. The chain recombines TRBV20-1 with TRBJ1-2, with no clear D. Looked up from germline, CDR1 is DFQATT and CDR2 is SNEGSKA (reference sequence). CDR3 size: 12 residues. Trimming removed 3 bases from V and 8 bases from J, with 13 bases in between. The CDR3: CSASPPGRGYTF. The CDR3 DNA reads as TGCAGTGCTAGCCCCCCCGGGAGAGGCTACACCTTC.

The gene calls are TRBV27 and TRBJ2-3; TRBD2 matches at 11 bases. V shed 5 bases and J 2 bases; nucleotides not matched to a gene: 3. This CDR3 has 15 residues. Germline loops: CDR1 MNHEY, CDR2 SMNVEV (reference sequence). The CDR3 loop reads CASSPSGGYTDTQYF. DNA for the CDR3: TGTGCCAGCAGTCCTAGCGGGGGGTACACAGATACGCAGTATTTT.

This clonotype was recorded many times. The chain links TRBV20-1 to TRBJ2-2; the match to TRBD2 covers 7 bases. The CDR3 sequence is 16 residues long. The germline gives CDR1 DFQATT, CDR2 SNEGSKA (reference sequence). J was trimmed by 6 bases and V by 0 bases; bases with no gene match: 10. CDR3 sequence: CSAREHSGLSPGELFF. For the CDR3, the DNA is TGCAGTGCTAGAGAGCACTCGGGACTAAGCCCCGGGGAGCTGTTTTTT.